A single sample is the source of the 6 T cell receptor beta chains below, sequenced in a study of T cell responses to AZD1222 COVID-19 vaccine. Generated by immunoSEQ multiplex PCR, the TCRdb table keeps only in-frame clones and is missing some. The data contain approximately 100,000 clones, less than 90% of them singletons. The material sequenced was peripheral blood, taken on day 0 of AZD1222 vaccination. The receptors were gathered from an adult in good health.

The rearrangement uses TRBV7-2 and TRBJ1-2; D is perhaps TRBD1 (6 bases). This CDR3 comprises 16 residues. Trimming pared 0 bases from V and 3 bases from J, leaving 14 bases between. Germline CDR1 SGHTA, CDR2 FQGNSA. The CDR3 nucleotides are TGTGCCAGCAGCTTAGCGCAGGGGTGGATTGACTATGGCTACACCTTC. Amino acids: CASSLAQGWIDYGYTF.

The chain combines TRBV11-3 with TRBJ1-1, with D uncertain. CDR3 length: 13 residues. Trimming removed 2 bases from V and 11 bases from J, with 15 bases in between. Looked up from germline, CDR1 is SGHNT and CDR2 is YENEEA. CDR3 sequence: CASSLKARVGAFF. The CDR3 region has the DNA TGTGCCAGCAGCTTAAAGGCTCGGGTAGGCGCTTTCTTT.

Worth noting for this clone: The same CDR3 arises from other DNA sequences in this sample as well. This chain connects TRBV6-5 to TRBJ2-4; D might be TRBD2 (5 bases). This CDR3 is built from 16 residues. Deletions cut 0 bases from V and 1 base from J, with 10 bases between. Germline V CDR1 and CDR2: MNHEY, SVGAGI. The CDR3 coding sequence is TGTGCCAGCAGTTACTCGGGGTTAGCGGCCAAAAACATTCAGTACTTC. It is translated as CASSYSGLAAKNIQYF.

The rearrangement uses TRBV11-2 and TRBJ1-6; D may be TRBD1 (5 bases). This CDR3 is 15 amino acids long. Germline V gene data show CDR1 as SGHAT and CDR2 as FQNNGV. V was trimmed by 6 bases and J by 3 bases, leaving 12 bases between them. The CDR3 is CASRQQVYYNSPLHF. The CDR3 DNA sequence: TGTGCCAGCAGACAACAGGTTTACTATAATTCACCCCTCCACTTT. Combining the CDR3 with reference TRBV11-2 and TRBJ1-6 gives the whole variable domain EAGVAQSPRYKIIEKRQSVAFWCNPISGHATLYWYQQILGQGPKLLIQFQNNGVVDDSQLPKDRFSAERLKGVDSTLKIQPAKLEDSAVYLCASRQQVYYNSPLHFGNGTRLTVT.

The rearrangement joins TRBV7-2 to TRBJ2-7; either TRBD1 or TRBD2 may supply D (5 bases each). V was pared by 1 base and J by 1 base, with 14 bases between. CDR1 SGHTA and CDR2 FQGNSA come from the germline V gene. This CDR3 spans 16 amino acids. CDR3 coding DNA: TGTGCCAGCAGCTTAGGTGTGGGGACGGAATCCTACGAGCAGTACTTC. Translating it yields CASSLGVGTESYEQYF.

This chain joins TRBV7-3 and TRBJ2-3, with TRBD2 matching 8 bases. The V gene's germline CDR1 is SGHTA and CDR2 FQGTGA. The trim removed 2 bases at V and 5 bases at J, leaving 6 bases unmatched. The CDR3 is 15 amino acids. As DNA, the CDR3 is TGTGCCAGCAGCTTACCGGGGGGGCCAAGAGATACGCAGTATTTT. The encoded protein is CASSLPGGPRDTQYF.